Following are 3 T cell receptor beta chains from one sample sequenced in a study of spatial heterogeneity in lung cancer. Each CDR3 protein gets one entry after TCRdb re-called the 5' RACE reads with MiXCR. Of some 120,000 distinct CDR3 sequences listed, over 9% are singletons. Regarding time point: blood at routine non-recurrence follow-up after resection. Unsorted whole RNA from tumor, nontumor lung or frozen PBMC underwent sequencing. The sequenced sample was PBMCs, obtained at follow-up. These receptors all stem from a male donor with early-stage non-small cell lung cancer.

This clonotype was found a few times. This sequence joins TRBV20-1 and TRBJ1-4; 7 bases line up with TRBD1. Germline V gene sequence: CDR1 DFQATT, CDR2 SNEGSKA (reference sequence). The CDR3 totals 14 residues. The V gene end was trimmed by 4 bases and the J gene end by 7 bases; junction bases not matched to a gene: 9. The CDR3 loop is CSATSNRGGEKLFF. DNA of the CDR3: TGCAGTGCTACCTCGAACAGGGGTGGTGAAAAACTGTTTTTT.

The V and J genes are TRBV7-2 and TRBJ1-4; the D gene is possibly TRBD1 (5 bases). Per germline, CDR1 SGHTA and CDR2 FQGNSA. V was cut by 6 bases and J by 2 bases, with 10 bases left in between. This CDR3 region has 14 residues. As DNA, the CDR3 is TGTGCCAGCAGGGCAGGGTCGACTAATGAAAAACTGTTTTTT. Its translation: CASRAGSTNEKLFF.

The table lists this clonotype with many counts. In DNA form, the CDR3 reads TGCAGCGTTGAACCGCTCGCAGGGTTACCCGGGGAGCTGTTTTTT. Its protein product is CSVEPLAGLPGELFF. The chain is built from TRBV29-1 and TRBJ2-2; D perhaps matches TRBD1 (5 bases). The CDR3 covers 15 residues. The V and J ends lost 2 bases and 6 bases respectively, with 16 bases between them. Germline V lookup: CDR1 SQVTM, CDR2 ANQGSEA.